The sequence of this T cell receptor beta chain was determined in a study of technical replicates of blood from several donors (dated by TCRdb to 2016 to 2017). The library was produced with the immunoSEQ multiplex PCR assay. The source is immuneACCESS, and TCRdb retained only in-frame sequences with V and J called. Part of the clones is not carried over; for the studies checked, unresolved V genes explain less than half of this, and the remainder is unexplained. For this sample the table gives some 62,000 clones, of which around 87% were detected only once. Around 4.9% of the sample is taken by the ten largest. V is cut back by 0 bases and J by 0 bases, with 9 bases in the junction unmatched. There are 20 amino acids in the CDR3, from cysteine to phenylalanine inclusive. Only the CDR3 part of the read is kept: 60 bases, read in frame from the first base. CDR1 and CDR2, looked up from the germline V gene, are LGHNT and FRNRAP.

Of note for this clone: It lacks a known antigen. No clone much larger than this one lies a single base away; base qualities are absent.

The rearranged chain carries TRBV12-5 and TRBJ2-2; TRBD2 lines up with 11 middle nucleotides. The sequenced material came from PBMCs. The receptor comes from a human donor in good health. Some clones in this sample may be carry-over from other donors' samples. The CDR3 is CASGLVNGLAGRANTGELFF. The DNA sequence reads TGTGCTAGTGGTTTGGTAAACGGACTAGCGGGCCGCGCGAACACCGGGGAGCTGTTTTTT.